The rows below give T cell receptor beta chains drawn from one sample of a study of blood T cells in healthy people across ages. TCRdb used MiXCR to reprocess the 5' RACE reads, holding one entry per CDR3 protein. The repertoire holds 2 million or so distinct CDR3 sequences, with about 50% as singletons. The sequencing input was blood. The source is a woman in her thirties or forties in good health. CDR3s include the opening cysteine and the closing phenylalanine or tryptophan. A D gene is named only where the DNA matches it firmly. Size values are once, few and many counts, or a class for expanded clones, and some rows have none.

abundance	len	d_gene	j_gene	v_gene	CDR3nt	CDR3aa
.	16	.	TRBJ1-4	TRBV5-1	TGCGCCAGCAGCTTGGACGGCGTGGGAGGAGGTGAAAAACTGTTTTTT	CASSLDGVGGGEKLFF
.	13	TRBD1	TRBJ1-2	TRBV18	TGTGCCAGCTCACCGAAGACAGGGTATGGCTACACCTTC	CASSPKTGYGYTF
.	13	.	TRBJ2-5	TRBV20-1	TGCAGTGCGCCCCAGGATGAGAGGGAGACCCAGTACTTC	CSAPQDERETQYF
.	15	.	TRBJ1-2	TRBV9	TGTGCCTGCAGCGTAGTACAGGGCGGCAACTATGGCTACACCTTC	CACSVVQGGNYGYTF
.	17	.	TRBJ1-4	TRBV20-1	TGCAGTGCTAGCAGGGGAACACTCCGGCCGACTAATGAAAAACTGTTTTTT	CSASRGTLRPTNEKLFF
few	12	.	TRBJ2-4	TRBV20-1	TGCAGTGCTAAGGACAGTAAAAACATTCAGTACTTC	CSAKDSKNIQYF
.	16	.	TRBJ2-7	TRBV6-2/TRBV6-3	TGTGCCAGCAGTTACTCCGTTCCAGTTCCTTCCTACGAGCAGTACTTC	CASSYSVPVPSYEQYF
few	15	.	TRBJ2-4	TRBV7-8	TGTGCCAGCAACTTCCAGTCATTGGGGGCCGATGAGCAGTACTTC	CASNFQSLGADEQYF
.	14	.	TRBJ1-3	TRBV3-1	TGTGCCAGCAGCCTTGGACTCAAAGGAAACACCATATATTTT	CASSLGLKGNTIYF
.	14	.	TRBJ2-7	TRBV10-2	TGCGCCACCTGCGAAGGGTGGGGGGACAACGAGCAGTACTTC	CATCEGWGDNEQYF
few	17	.	TRBJ1-1	TRBV6-5	TGTGCCAGCAGTTCCCCCGGACGGAGTTGGTTGAACACTGAAGCTTTCTTT	CASSSPGRSWLNTEAFF
.	16	.	TRBJ1-1	TRBV6-5	TGTGCCAGCAGTTCTCTCCTCAAGGGTATGAACACTGAAGCTTTCTTT	CASSSLLKGMNTEAFF
.	16	.	TRBJ2-3	TRBV9	TGTGCCAGCAGCGGATGGCCTGTGCTAGAATCTGATACGCAGTATTTT	CASSGWPVLESDTQYF
.	16	.	TRBJ2-6	TRBV2	TGTGCCAGCAGTGCTGGGGGTACCTCTGGGGCCAACGTCCTGACTTTC	CASSAGGTSGANVLTF
.	16	TRBD2	TRBJ2-3	TRBV20-1	TGCAGTGCTAGACTCGAACTAGCGGGGACCACAGATACGCAGTATTTT	CSARLELAGTTDTQYF
few	15	.	TRBJ2-3	TRBV28	TGTGCCAGCAGTACAACATTACAGGGTGGCGATACGCAGTATTTT	CASSTTLQGGDTQYF
few	14	.	TRBJ2-7	TRBV6-2/TRBV6-3	TGTGCCAGCAGTTATTTCATCCCGGACTACGAGCAGTACTTC	CASSYFIPDYEQYF
few	14	TRBD1	TRBJ2-1	TRBV9	TGTGCCAGCAGCGTAGCTACTGTGGACAGGGATAAGTTCTTC	CASSVATVDRDKFF
.	14	.	TRBJ2-1	TRBV5-1	TGCGCCAGCTCTCAGGGGCCCTCCTACAATGAGCAGTTCTTC	CASSQGPSYNEQFF
once	13	.	TRBJ2-1	TRBV6-4	TGTGCCAGCAGTGACAGTAGGTCCTCCCCGCAGTTCTTC	CASSDSRSSPQFF
.	16	.	TRBJ1-1	TRBV4-2	TGTGCCAGCAGCCAAGATCAATGGGAGAGGAACACTGAAGCTTTCTTT	CASSQDQWERNTEAFF
.	14	.	TRBJ2-4	TRBV20-1	TGCAGTGCAACGTCTGGGTCGGGCATGAACATTCAGTACTTC	CSATSGSGMNIQYF
many	13	.	TRBJ2-7	TRBV10-3	TGTGCCATCAGTGAGTCCTTGGACTACGAGCAGTACTTC	CAISESLDYEQYF
.	18	.	TRBJ1-6	TRBV20-1	TGCAGTGCTACCCGCTACAGCGGCCTCAGCTCCTATAATTCACCCCTCCACTTT	CSATRYSGLSSYNSPLHF
few	17	.	TRBJ2-7	TRBV6-2/TRBV6-3	TGTGCCAGCAGTTACTCGACATCTCGGACAGAGGGATACGAGCAGTACTTC	CASSYSTSRTEGYEQYF
.	16	TRBD1	TRBJ1-6	TRBV20-1	TGCAGTGCTGAAAGCTTAGGACAGGGAGGTAATTCACCCCTCCACTTT	CSAESLGQGGNSPLHF
few	16	.	TRBJ2-1	TRBV5-1	TGCGCCAGCAGCTTGGTTCGGGACCCTGTAGACAATGAGCAGTTCTTC	CASSLVRDPVDNEQFF
.	16	.	TRBJ2-3	TRBV6-5	TGTGCCAGCAGTCGCAGGTTCGCGCCGGGCACAGATACGCAGTATTTT	CASSRRFAPGTDTQYF